The entry below gives a single TCR beta chain sequence along with its context. This specimen comes from a study of blood T cell repertoires in COVID-19. CDR3 length: 12 residues. V was pared by 0 bases and J by 10 bases, with 8 bases between. Germline-derived CDR1 and CDR2 are SGHTS and YDEGEE. Authors' analysis steps: Amplified reference gene primers provided the basis for estimating nucleated cell counts. Sequencing was performed with immunoSEQ multiplex PCR; in TCRdb, only in-frame clones are kept and a portion is missing. The DNA gave D and trimming, while V, J and clone size come from that table. Among under 300,000 clones listed, approximately 84% were seen once.

The sample comprised peripheral blood. The J gene is TRBJ2-1, the V gene TRBV5-8; D gene uncertain. The sequence derives from a man in his fifties with acute or convalescent COVID-19. CDR3 in DNA: TGTGCCAGCAGCTTGGGTCTAGGAGAGCAGTTCTTC. Translating it yields CASSLGLGEQFF.